This T cell receptor beta chain was sequenced for a study of T-cell reconstitution after alpha-beta-depleted transplantation in children. This clonotype was seen ten or more times. Preparation of the TCRbeta library involved a method that used unique molecular identifiers. TCRdb passed the PCR reads through MiXCR, listing each CDR3 protein once. The data show 600,000 to 800,000 distinct CDR3 sequences, about an eighth seen once. The sequence came from a girl aged 2-10 years with congenital amegakaryocytic thrombocytopenia, due to receive a stem cell transplant. Sequenced material: PBMCs, taken before TCRalphabeta/CD19-depleted stem cell transplant.

The CDR3 region is CASTQGNTGELFF. The CDR3, as DNA: TGCGCCAGCACCCAGGGTAACACCGGGGAGCTGTTTTTT. This chain links TRBV5-1 with TRBJ2-2, with TRBD1 as a possible D gene (5 bases). Germline V gene data show CDR1 as SGHRS and CDR2 as YFSETQ. The V gene lost 6 bases and the J gene lost 2 bases, with 8 bases spanning the gap. This CDR3 has 13 residues.